This T cell receptor beta chain was identified in a study of cytomegalovirus exposure and HLA in healthy donors. Overall study: Among 350 to 500 genotyped donors, around 80% fell in the Caucasian-associated ancestry cluster. Findings of the study overall: Reports showed the classifier diagnosing cytomegalovirus status with high specificity and sensitivity. For most subjects, TCR beta sequences were reported to predict HLA-A and HLA-B alleles with accuracy. Per a prior analysis, the majority of TCR beta V segments were productive roughly 90% or roughly 30% of the time.

A multiplex PCR was run with 60 Vbeta primers and 13 Jbeta primers. Measured with immunoSEQ multiplex PCR; TCRdb has only the in-frame clones, and not every one. This table has about 150,000 clones, approximately 80% appearing once. About this clone itself: Its antigen is currently unknown.

V gave up 6 bases and J gave up 6 bases; unmatched junction bases: 1. The CDR3 runs 13 residues. CDR1 is SNHLY, CDR2 FYNNEI, per germline. The chain recombines TRBV2 with TRBJ1-6; 8 bases line up with TRBD1. The receptor's source is a male donor in good health and CMV-seronegative. Sequences were obtained from PBMCs. CDR3 in DNA: TGTGCCAGCAGGGGACAGGCTAATTCACCCCTCCACTTT. It yields the protein CASRGQANSPLHF.